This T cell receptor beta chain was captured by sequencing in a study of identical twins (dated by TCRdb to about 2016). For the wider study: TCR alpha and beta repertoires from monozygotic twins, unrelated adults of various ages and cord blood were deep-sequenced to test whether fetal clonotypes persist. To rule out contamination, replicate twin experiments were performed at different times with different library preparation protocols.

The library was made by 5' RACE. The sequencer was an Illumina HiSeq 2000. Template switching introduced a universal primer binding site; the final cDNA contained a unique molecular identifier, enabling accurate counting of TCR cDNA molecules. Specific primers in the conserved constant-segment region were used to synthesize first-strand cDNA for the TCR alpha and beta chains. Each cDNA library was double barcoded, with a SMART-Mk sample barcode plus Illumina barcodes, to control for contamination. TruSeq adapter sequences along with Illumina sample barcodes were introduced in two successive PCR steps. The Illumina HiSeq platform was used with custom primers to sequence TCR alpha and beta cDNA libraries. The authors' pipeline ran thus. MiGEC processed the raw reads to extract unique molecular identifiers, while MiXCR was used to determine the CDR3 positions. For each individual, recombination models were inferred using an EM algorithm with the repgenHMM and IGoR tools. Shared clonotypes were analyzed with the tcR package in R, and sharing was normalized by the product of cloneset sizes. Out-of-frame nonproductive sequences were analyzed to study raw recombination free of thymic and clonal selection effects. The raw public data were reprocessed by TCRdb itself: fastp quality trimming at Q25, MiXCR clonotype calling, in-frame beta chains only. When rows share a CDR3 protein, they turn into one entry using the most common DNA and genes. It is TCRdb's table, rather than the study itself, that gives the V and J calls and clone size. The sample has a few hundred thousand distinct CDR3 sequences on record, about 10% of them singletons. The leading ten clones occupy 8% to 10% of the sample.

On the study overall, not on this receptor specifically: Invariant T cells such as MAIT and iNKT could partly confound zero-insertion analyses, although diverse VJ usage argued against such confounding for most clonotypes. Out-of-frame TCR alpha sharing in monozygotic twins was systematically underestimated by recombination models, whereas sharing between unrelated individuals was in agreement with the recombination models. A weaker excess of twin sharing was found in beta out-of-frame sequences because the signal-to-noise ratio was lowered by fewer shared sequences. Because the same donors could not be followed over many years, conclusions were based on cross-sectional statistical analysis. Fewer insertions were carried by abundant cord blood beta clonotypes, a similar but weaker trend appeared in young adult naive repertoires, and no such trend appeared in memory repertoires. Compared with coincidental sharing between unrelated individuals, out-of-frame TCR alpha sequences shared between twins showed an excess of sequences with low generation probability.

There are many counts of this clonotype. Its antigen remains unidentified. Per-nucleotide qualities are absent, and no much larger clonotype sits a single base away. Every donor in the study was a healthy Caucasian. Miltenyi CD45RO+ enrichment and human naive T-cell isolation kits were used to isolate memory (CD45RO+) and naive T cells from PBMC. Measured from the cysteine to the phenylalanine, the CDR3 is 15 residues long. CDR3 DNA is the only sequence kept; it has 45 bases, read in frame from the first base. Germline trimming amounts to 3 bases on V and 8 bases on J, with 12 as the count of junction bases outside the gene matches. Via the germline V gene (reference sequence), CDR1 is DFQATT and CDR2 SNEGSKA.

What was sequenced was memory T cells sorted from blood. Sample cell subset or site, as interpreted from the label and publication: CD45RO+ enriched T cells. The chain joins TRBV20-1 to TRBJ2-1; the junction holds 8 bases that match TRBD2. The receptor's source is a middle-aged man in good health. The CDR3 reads CSARSVTGGYDEQFF. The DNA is TGCAGTGCTAGGAGCGTCACGGGAGGGTACGATGAGCAGTTCTTC.